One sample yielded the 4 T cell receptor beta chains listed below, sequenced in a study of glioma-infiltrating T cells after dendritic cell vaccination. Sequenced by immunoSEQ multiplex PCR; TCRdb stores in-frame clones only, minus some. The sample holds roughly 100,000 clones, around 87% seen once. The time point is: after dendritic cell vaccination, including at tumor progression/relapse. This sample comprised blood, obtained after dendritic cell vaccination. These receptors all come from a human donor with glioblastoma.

CDR3 in amino acids: CASSVVNRGSIEPQHF. The CDR3, as DNA: TGTGCCAGCAGCGTAGTGAACAGGGGTTCCATTGAGCCCCAGCATTTT. V and J are TRBV9 and TRBJ1-5, with TRBD1 identical over 7 bases. In germline, CDR1 is SGDLS, CDR2 YYNGEE. This CDR3 has 16 residues. The trim removed 0 bases at V and 8 bases at J, leaving 11 bases unmatched.

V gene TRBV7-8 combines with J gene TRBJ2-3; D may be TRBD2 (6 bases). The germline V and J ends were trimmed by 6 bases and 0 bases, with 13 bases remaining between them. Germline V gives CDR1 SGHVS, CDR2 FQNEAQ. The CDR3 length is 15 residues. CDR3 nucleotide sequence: TGTGCCAGCAGGTCGGGGGTCCCTAGCACAGATACGCAGTATTTT. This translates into CASRSGVPSTDTQYF.

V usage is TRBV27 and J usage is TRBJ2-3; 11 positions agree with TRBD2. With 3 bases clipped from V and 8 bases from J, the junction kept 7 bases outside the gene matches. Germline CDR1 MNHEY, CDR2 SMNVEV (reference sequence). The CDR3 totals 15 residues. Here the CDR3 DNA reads TGTGCCAGCAGTTTCAGTAGCGGGGGGGTAGGTACGCAGTATTTT. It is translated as CASSFSSGGVGTQYF.

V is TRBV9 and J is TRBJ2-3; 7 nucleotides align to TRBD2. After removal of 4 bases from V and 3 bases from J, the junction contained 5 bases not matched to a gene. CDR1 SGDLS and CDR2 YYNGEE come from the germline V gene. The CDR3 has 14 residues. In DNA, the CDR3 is TGTGCCAGCAGCCCTCGACTAGCTACAGATACGCAGTATTTT. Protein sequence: CASSPRLATDTQYF.